These 6 T cell receptor beta chains share one sample of origin, sequenced in a study of blood T cell repertoires in COVID-19. The table came from immunoSEQ multiplex PCR; TCRdb's copy has only in-frame clones and leaves some out. The data show about 110,000 clones, 70% to 90% seen once. The sample comprised peripheral blood. The receptors come from a human donor in a cohort sampled during active COVID-19.

This clone was seen just once. This CDR3 reads CASSGAGGGTDTQYF. The CDR3 region has the DNA TGCGCCAGCAGCGGAGCGGGAGGGGGCACAGATACGCAGTATTTT. The chain combines TRBV4-1 with TRBJ2-3, with 10 bases matching TRBD2. CDR1 is MGHRA and CDR2 is YSYEKL in the germline V gene. The CDR3 contains 15 residues. The trim removed 5 bases at V and 1 base at J, leaving 3 bases unmatched.

This clone was seen a handful of times. This rearrangement joins TRBV12-3 or TRBV12-4 to TRBJ1-5; 8 nucleotides align to TRBD1. V was clipped by 4 bases and J by 6 bases; unmatched bases: 2. The CDR3 contains 13 residues. The chain's CDR3 is CASSSGGFQPQHF. Written as DNA, the CDR3 is TGTGCCAGCAGTTCAGGGGGCTTTCAGCCCCAGCATTTT.

This clone has only a few counts. This chain joins TRBV12-5 and TRBJ2-1, with D maybe TRBD2 (5 bases). The CDR3 extends over 14 amino acids. Germline V gene sequence: CDR1 LGHNT, CDR2 FRNRAP. V was shortened by 1 base and J by 4 bases, with 8 bases between the two germline ends. In DNA, the CDR3 is TGTGCTAGTGGTTTGGGAGCGGTTTACAATGAGCAGTTCTTC. It codes for CASGLGAVYNEQFF. Variable domain in full (rest from reference TRBV12-5 and TRBJ2-1): DARVTQTPRHKVTEMGQEVTMRCQPILGHNTVFWYRQTMMQGLELLAYFRNRAPLDDSGMPKDRFSAEMPDATLATLKIQPSEPRDSAVYFCASGLGAVYNEQFFGPGTRLTVL.

The gene calls are TRBV30 and TRBJ2-3; D is possibly TRBD2 (5 bases). Trimming removed 4 bases at V and 0 bases at J, with 14 bases between. The CDR3 has 15 amino acids. Looked up from germline, CDR1 is GTSNPN and CDR2 is SVGIG (reference sequence). The DNA for the CDR3 is TGTGCCTGGAATGTTGAGACTATAAGCACAGATACGCAGTATTTT. Protein product: CAWNVETISTDTQYF. The variable domain in full, with the rest retrieved from reference TRBV30 and TRBJ2-3, is SQTIHQWPATLVQPVGSPLSLECTVEGTSNPNLYWYRQAAGRGLQLLFYSVGIGQISSEVPQNLSASRPQDRQFILSSKKLLLSDSGFYLCAWNVETISTDTQYFGPGTRLTVL.

V is TRBV4-3 and J is TRBJ1-5, with D possibly matching TRBD1 (6 bases). There are 16 residues in the CDR3. V was trimmed by 0 bases and J by 4 bases, leaving 13 bases between them. Germline V gene lookup returns CDR1 LGHNA and CDR2 YSLEER. The CDR3 spells CASSQDLWGLNQPQHF. In DNA, the CDR3 is TGCGCCAGCAGCCAAGATCTTTGGGGGCTTAATCAGCCCCAGCATTTT.

The chain is built from TRBV6-5 and TRBJ2-3, with D maybe TRBD2 (6 bases). The CDR3 spans 16 residues. CDR1 and CDR2 (germline): MNHEY, SVGAGI. V dropped 0 bases and J dropped 0 bases, with 10 bases sitting between them. The CDR3 sequence: CASSYSSGTSTDTQYF. Here the CDR3 DNA reads TGTGCCAGCAGTTACTCTAGCGGTACTAGCACAGATACGCAGTATTTT.